This TCR beta chain stems from a study of CD8+CD57+ T cells in acquired aplastic anemia. About this clonotype itself: The antigen is undetermined.

Patients picked for sequencing had shown CD8+CD57+ cell expansion detected by flow cytometry. The template for TCR beta VDJ and CDR3 sequence profiling was genomic DNA. TCRdb processed the reads anew with MiXCR; each CDR3 protein has one entry. The sample holds about 180,000 distinct CDR3 sequences, almost 50% seen once. Study-level findings and limits: Patients showed no significant difference from controls in CD8+ Simpson's diversity.

V lost 1 base, J lost 5 bases, and 14 bases lay in between. The CDR3 has 15 amino acids. CDR1 and CDR2 (germline): SGHTA, FQGTGA. V usage is TRBV7-3 and J usage is TRBJ2-5; the D is unclear. This receptor was identified in a human donor with aplastic anemia. Sequencing was carried out using sorted CD4+, CD8+, or CD8+CD57+ T cells (not recorded which) from PBMCs. CDR3: CASSLMDMGTETQYF. For the CDR3, the DNA is TGTGCCAGCAGCTTAATGGATATGGGTACCGAGACCCAGTACTTC.